This T cell receptor beta chain was observed in a study of shared clonotypes between healthy human individuals. On this clone itself: The junction departs from germline at one end; a sequencing error may be responsible.

Sequencing was performed with immunoSEQ multiplex PCR; in TCRdb, only in-frame clones are kept and a portion is missing. Among fewer than 650,000 clones listed, 76% were seen once. It was 90 million to 95 million PBMCs that unsorted samples used for genomic DNA. This clonotype was obtained from a woman in her thirties or forties in good health. Some clones in this sample may be carry-over from other donors' samples. The specimen sequenced was PBMCs.

For the CDR3, the DNA is TGTGCCTGGACCCACGGGGCGAATCGGCCCCAGCATTTT. Protein product: CAWTHGANRPQHF. The chain couples TRBV30 to TRBJ1-5, with D perhaps matching TRBD1 (5 bases). The V gene's germline CDR1 is GTSNPN and CDR2 SVGIG (reference sequence). The CDR3 is 13 residues long. The full variable domain, rest sourced from reference TRBV30 and TRBJ1-5, is SQTIHQWPATLVQPVGSPLSLECTVEGTSNPNLYWYRQAAGRGLQLLFYSVGIGQISSEVPQNLSASRPQDRQFILSSKKLLLSDSGFYLCAWTHGANRPQHFGDGTRLSIL.